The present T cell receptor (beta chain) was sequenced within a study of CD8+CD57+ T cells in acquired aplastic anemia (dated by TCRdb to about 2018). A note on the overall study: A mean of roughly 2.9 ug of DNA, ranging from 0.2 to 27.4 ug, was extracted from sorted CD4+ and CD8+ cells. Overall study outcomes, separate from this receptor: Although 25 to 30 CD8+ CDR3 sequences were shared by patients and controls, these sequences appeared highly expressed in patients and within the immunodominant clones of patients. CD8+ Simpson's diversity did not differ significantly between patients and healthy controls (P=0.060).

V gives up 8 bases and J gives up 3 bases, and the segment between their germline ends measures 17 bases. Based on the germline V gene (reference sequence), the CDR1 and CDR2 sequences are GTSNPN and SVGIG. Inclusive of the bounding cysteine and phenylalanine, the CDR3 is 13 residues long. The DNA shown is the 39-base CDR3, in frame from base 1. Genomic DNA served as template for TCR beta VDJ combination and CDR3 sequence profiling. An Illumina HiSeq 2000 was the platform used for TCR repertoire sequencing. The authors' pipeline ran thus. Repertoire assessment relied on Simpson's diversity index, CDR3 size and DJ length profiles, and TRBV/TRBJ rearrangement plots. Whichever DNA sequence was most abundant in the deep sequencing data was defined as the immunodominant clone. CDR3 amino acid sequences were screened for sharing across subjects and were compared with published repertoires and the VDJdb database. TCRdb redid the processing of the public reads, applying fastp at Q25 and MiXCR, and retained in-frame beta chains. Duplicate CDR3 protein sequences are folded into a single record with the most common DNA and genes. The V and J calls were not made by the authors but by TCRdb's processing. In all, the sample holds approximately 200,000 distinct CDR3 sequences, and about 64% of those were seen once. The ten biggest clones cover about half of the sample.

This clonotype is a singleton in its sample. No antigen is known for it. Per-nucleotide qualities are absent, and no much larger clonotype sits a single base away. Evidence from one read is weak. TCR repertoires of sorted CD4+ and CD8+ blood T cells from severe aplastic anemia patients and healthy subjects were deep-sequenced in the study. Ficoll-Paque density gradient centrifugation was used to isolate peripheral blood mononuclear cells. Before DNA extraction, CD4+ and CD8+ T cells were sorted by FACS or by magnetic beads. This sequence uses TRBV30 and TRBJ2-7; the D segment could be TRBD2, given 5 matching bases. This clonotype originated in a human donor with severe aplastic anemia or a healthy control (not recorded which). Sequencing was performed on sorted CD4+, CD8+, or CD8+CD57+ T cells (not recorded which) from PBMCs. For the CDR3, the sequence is CAGASGENYEQYF. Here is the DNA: TGTGCCGGTGCGAGTGGGGAGAACTACGAGCAGTACTTC.